This paragraph reports one TCR beta chain. The antigen is undetermined. Germline lookup yields CDR1 MNHEY and CDR2 SMNVEV (reference sequence). V dropped 4 bases and J dropped 0 bases, with 12 bases sitting between them. This CDR3 has 15 residues. The data belong to a study of cytomegalovirus exposure and HLA in healthy donors. Libraries were prepared by immunoSEQ multiplex PCR; TCRdb keeps only in-frame clonotypes and omits some of them. The table shows some 98,000 clones, with around 85% occurring only once. General study results and limits: The study listed 150 to 200 cytomegalovirus-associated TCR beta chains.

The sample consisted of PBMCs. This TCR was recovered from a woman aged 25 to 39 in good health and CMV-seronegative. V is TRBV27 and J is TRBJ1-1; no clear D gene. The CDR3 coding sequence is TGTGCCAGCAGTTCCGGAGAAATCTTGAACACTGAAGCTTTCTTT. Protein sequence: CASSSGEILNTEAFF.